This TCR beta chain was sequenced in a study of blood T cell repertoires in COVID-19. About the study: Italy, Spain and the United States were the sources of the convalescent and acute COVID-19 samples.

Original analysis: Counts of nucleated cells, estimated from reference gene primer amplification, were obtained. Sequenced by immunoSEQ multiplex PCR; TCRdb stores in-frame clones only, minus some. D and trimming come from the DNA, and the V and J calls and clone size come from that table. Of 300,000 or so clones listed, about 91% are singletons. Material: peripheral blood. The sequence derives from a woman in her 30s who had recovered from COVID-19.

The CDR3: CASRDRGAGNTIYF. Here the CDR3 DNA reads TGTGCCAGCAGGGACAGGGGTGCTGGAAACACCATATATTTT. V is TRBV2 and J is TRBJ1-3; 9 bases map to TRBD1. The germline V gene has CDR1 SNHLY and CDR2 FYNNEI. This CDR3 is built from 14 residues. The junction had 2 bases not matched to a gene; V was cut back by 6 bases and J by 2 bases.